This TCR beta chain was profiled in a study of T cells in Graves' hyperthyroidism and ophthalmopathy. Overall study results and limits: Model-based prediction identified ophthalmopathy a median around 6.5 months prior to its onset. Most clonotypes expanded in thyroid above 0.001 were likewise present in blood. Ophthalmopathy and stable hyperthyroidism were told apart by a 13 V-J model.

CDR1 and CDR2 from the germline V gene are SGHTA and FQGTGA. The V segment lost 4 bases and the J segment 2 bases; nucleotides outside the gene matches: 4. The CDR3 length is 16 residues. Subjects with ophthalmopathy showed a Clinical Activity Score no lower than 3, a NOSPECS grade no lower than 4, and a duration shorter than 3 months. This clonotype was seen a few times. The target antigen is unknown. Authors of the study amplified TCR beta CDR3 regions from RNA transcripts. The HTBI primer set drove a first-round RT-PCR of the TCR CDR3. From the multiplex PCR reads, TCRdb called clonotypes with MiXCR, one entry per CDR3 protein. Here the sample spans about 300,000 distinct CDR3 sequences, roughly 20% being singletons.

Source material: blood. This receptor was taken from a man aged 50 to 60 with Graves' ophthalmopathy. The rearrangement joins TRBV7-3 to TRBJ2-1; 11 bases match TRBD2. This chain's CDR3 is CASSSSSGRAYNEQFF. The DNA for the CDR3 is TGTGCCAGCAGCTCTAGTAGCGGGAGGGCCTACAATGAGCAGTTCTTC.